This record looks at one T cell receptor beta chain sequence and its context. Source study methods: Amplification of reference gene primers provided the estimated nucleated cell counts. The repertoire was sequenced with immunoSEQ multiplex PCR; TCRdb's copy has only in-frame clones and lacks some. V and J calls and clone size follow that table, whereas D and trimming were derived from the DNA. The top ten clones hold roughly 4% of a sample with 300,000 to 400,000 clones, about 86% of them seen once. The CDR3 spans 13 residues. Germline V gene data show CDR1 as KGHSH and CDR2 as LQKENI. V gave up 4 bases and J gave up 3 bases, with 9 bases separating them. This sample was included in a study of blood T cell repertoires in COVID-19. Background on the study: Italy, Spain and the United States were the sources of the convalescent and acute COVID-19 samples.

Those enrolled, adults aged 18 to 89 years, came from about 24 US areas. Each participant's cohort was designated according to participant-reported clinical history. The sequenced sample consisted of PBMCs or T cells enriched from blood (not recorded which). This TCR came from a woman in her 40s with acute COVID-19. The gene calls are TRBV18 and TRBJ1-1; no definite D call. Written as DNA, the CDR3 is TGTGCCAGCTCACTCTCCTTAGACACTGAAGCTTTCTTT. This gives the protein CASSLSLDTEAFF.